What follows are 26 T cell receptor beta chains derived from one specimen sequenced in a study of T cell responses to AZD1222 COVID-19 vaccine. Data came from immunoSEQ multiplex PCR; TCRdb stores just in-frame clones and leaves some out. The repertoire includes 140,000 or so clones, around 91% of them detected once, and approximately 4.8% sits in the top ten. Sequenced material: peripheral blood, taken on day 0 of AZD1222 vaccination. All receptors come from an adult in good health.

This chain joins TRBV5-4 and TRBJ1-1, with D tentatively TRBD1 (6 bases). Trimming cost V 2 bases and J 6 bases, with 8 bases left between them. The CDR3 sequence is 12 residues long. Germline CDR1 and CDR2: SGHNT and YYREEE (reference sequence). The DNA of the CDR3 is TGTGCCAGCAGCTTTCAGGGGCCTGAAGCTTTCTTT. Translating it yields CASSFQGPEAFF. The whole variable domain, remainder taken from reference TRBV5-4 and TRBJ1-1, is ETGVTQSPTHLIKTRGQQVTLRCSSQSGHNTVSWYQQALGQGPQFIFQYYREEENGRGNFPPRFSGLQFPNYSSELNVNALELDDSALYLCASSFQGPEAFFGQGTRLTVV.

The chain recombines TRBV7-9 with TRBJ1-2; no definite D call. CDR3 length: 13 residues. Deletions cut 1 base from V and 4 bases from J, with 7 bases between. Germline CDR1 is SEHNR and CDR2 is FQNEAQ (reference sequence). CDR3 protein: CASSLVGTYGYTF. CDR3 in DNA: TGTGCCAGCAGCTTAGTGGGAACCTATGGCTACACCTTC.

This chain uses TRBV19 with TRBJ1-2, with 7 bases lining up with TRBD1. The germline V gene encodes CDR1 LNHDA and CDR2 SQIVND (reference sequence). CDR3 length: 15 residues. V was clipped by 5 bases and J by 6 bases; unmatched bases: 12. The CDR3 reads CASSDRGGGVDGYTF. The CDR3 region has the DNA TGTGCCAGTAGTGACCGAGGGGGCGGGGTGGATGGCTACACCTTC.

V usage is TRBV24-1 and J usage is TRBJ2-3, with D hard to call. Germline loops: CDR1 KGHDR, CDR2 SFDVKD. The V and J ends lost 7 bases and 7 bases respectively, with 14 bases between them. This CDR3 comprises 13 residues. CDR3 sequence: CATSPLSGHTQYF. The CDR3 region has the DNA TGTGCCACCAGCCCCCTCTCCGGTCATACGCAGTATTTT.

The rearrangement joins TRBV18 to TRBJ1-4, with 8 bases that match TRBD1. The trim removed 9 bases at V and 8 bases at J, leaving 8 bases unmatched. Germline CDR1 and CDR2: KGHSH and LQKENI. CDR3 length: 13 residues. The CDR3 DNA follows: TGTGCCAGTTCAGGACAGGGCCGAGAAAAACTGTTTTTT. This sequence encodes CASSGQGREKLFF. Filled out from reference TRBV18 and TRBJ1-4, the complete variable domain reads NAGVMQNPRHLVRRRGQEARLRCSPMKGHSHVYWYRQLPEEGLKFMVYLQKENIIDESGMPKERFSAEFPKEGPSILRIQQVVRGDSAAYFCASSGQGREKLFFGSGTQLSVL.

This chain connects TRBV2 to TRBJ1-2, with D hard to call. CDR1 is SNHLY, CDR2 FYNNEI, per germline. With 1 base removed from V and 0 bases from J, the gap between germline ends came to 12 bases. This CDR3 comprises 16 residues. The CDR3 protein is CASSEGPTGTNYGYTF. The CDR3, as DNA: TGTGCCAGCAGTGAAGGGCCGACGGGGACTAACTATGGCTACACCTTC.

The CDR3 region has the DNA TGCGCCAGCAGTCAATTAGACAACGGGTCCTATAATTCACCCCTCCACTTT. It is translated as CASSQLDNGSYNSPLHF. The genes are TRBV23-1 and TRBJ1-6; no clear D gene. TRBV23-1 is an ORF, and what it does is uncertain. The V end was cut by 1 base, the J end by 1 base, with 11 bases between. The CDR3 spans 17 residues.

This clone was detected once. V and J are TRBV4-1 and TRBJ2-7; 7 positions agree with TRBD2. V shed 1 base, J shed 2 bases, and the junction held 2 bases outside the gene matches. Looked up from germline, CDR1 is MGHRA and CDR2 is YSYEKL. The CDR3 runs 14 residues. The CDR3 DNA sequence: TGCGCCAGCAGCCAAGCTAGCGGCACCTACGAGCAGTACTTC. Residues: CASSQASGTYEQYF.

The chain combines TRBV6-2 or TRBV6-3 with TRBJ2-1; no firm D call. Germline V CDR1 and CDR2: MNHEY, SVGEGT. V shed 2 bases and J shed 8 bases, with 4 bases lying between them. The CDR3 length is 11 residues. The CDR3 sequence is CASSYPDEQFF. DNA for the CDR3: TGTGCCAGCAGTTACCCAGATGAGCAGTTCTTC.

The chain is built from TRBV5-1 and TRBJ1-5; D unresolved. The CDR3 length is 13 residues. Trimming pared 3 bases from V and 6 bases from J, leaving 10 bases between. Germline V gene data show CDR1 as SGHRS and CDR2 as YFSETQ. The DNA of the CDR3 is TGCGCCAGCAGCTATGGAGGAACTCAGCCCCAGCATTTT. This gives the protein CASSYGGTQPQHF.

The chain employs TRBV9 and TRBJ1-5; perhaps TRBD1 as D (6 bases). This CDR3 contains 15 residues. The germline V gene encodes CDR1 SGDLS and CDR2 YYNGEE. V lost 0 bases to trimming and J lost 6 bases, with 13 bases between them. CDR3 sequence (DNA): TGTGCCAGCAGCGTAGGAGACAGGATGGGTCAGCCCCAGCATTTT. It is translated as CASSVGDRMGQPQHF. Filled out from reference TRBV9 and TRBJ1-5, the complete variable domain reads DSGVTQTPKHLITATGQRVTLRCSPRSGDLSVYWYQQSLDQGLQFLIQYYNGEERAKGNILERFSAQQFPDLHSELNLSSLELGDSALYFCASSVGDRMGQPQHFGDGTRLSIL.

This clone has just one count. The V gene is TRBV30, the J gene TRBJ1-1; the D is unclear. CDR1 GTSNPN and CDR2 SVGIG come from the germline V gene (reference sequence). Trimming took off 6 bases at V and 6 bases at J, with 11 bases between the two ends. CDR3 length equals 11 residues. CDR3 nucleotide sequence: TGTGCCTGCCGGAAGGTCCCTGAAGCTTTCTTT. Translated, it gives CACRKVPEAFF. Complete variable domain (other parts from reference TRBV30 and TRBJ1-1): SQTIHQWPATLVQPVGSPLSLECTVEGTSNPNLYWYRQAAGRGLQLLFYSVGIGQISSEVPQNLSASRPQDRQFILSSKKLLLSDSGFYLCACRKVPEAFFGQGTRLTVV.

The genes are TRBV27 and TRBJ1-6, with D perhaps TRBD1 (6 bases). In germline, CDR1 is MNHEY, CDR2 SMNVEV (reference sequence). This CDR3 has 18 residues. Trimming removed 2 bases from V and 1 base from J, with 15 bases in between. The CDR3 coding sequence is TGTGCCAGCAGTTTAAGCGGGGGCCCCATATCCTATAATTCACCCCTCCACTTT. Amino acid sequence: CASSLSGGPISYNSPLHF.

The DNA for the CDR3 is TGTGCCAGCAGGACCTCCAAGCCTAATTCACCCCTCCACTTT. As protein: CASRTSKPNSPLHF. The J gene is TRBJ1-6, the V gene TRBV7-9; D ambiguous. Germline V gene data show CDR1 as SEHNR and CDR2 as FQNEAQ (reference sequence). Trimming pared 6 bases from V and 6 bases from J, leaving 12 bases between. CDR3 length: 14 residues.

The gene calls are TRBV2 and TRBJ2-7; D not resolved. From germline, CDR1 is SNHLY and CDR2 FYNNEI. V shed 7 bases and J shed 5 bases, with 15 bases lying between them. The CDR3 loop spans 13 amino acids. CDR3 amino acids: CASNLLRRNEQYF. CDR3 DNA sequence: TGTGCCAGCAACCTTCTGAGGCGGAACGAGCAGTACTTC.

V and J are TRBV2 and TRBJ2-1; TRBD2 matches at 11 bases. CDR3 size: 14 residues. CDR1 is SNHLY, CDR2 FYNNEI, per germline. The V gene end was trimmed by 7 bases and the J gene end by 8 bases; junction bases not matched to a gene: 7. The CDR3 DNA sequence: TGTGCCAGCAATGGGCTAGCGGGAGGTCATGAGCAGTTCTTC. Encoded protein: CASNGLAGGHEQFF.

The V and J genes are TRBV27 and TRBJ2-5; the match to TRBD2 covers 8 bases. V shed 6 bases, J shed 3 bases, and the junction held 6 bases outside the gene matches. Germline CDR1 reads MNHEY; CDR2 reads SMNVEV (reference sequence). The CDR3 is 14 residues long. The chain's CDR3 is CASRPGLEKETQYF. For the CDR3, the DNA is TGTGCCAGCAGACCGGGACTAGAAAAAGAGACCCAGTACTTC.

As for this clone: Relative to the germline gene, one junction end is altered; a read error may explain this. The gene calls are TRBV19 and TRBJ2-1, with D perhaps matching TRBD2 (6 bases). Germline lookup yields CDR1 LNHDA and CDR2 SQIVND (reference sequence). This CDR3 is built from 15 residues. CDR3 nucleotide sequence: TGTGCCAGTACCACCCGGCCCGGAGGGAACAATGAACAGTTCTTC. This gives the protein CASTTRPGGNNEQFF.

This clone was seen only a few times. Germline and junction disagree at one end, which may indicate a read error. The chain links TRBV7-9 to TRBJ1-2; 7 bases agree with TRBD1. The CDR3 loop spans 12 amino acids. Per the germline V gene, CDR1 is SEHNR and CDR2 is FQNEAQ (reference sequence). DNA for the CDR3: TGTGCCAGCAGCCCGGACAGGATTTCCGTCCCCTTC. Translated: CASSPDRISVPF. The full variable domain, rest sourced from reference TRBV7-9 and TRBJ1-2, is DTGVSQNPRHKITKRGQNVTFRCDPISEHNRLYWYRQTLGQGPEFLTYFQNEAQLEKSRLLSDRFSAERPKGSFSTLEIQRTEQGDSAMYLCASSPDRISVPFGSGTRLTVV.

CDR3 coding DNA: TGTGCCACCGCGGAGAAAAATTGGGGGAAGAACACTGAAGCTTTCTTT. This gives the protein CATAEKNWGKNTEAFF. This rearrangement joins TRBV19 to TRBJ1-1; a possible D gene is TRBD1 (5 bases). The CDR3 runs to 16 residues. CDR1 and CDR2 (germline): LNHDA, SQIVND (reference sequence). The ends were cut back, 10 bases at V and 1 base at J, with 22 bases in the middle. The whole variable domain, remainder taken from reference TRBV19 and TRBJ1-1, is DGGITQSPKYLFRKEGQNVTLSCEQNLNHDAMYWYRQDPGQGLRLIYYSQIVNDFQKGDIAEGYSVSREKKESFPLTVTSAQKNPTAFYLCATAEKNWGKNTEAFFGQGTRLTVV.

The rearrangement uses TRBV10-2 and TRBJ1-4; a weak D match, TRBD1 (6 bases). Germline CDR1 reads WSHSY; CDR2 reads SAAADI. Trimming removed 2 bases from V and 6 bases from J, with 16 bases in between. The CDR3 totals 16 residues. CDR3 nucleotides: TGCGCCAGCAGTGAGAGGGGGTCCGAAGGGTATGAAAAACTGTTTTTT. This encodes CASSERGSEGYEKLFF.

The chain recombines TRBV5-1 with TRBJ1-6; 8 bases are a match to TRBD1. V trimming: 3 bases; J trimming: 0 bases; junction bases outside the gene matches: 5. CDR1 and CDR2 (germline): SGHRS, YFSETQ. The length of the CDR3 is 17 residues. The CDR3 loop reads CASSSGQGGSYNSPLHF. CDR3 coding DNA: TGCGCCAGCAGCTCTGGACAGGGAGGCTCCTATAATTCACCCCTCCACTTT.

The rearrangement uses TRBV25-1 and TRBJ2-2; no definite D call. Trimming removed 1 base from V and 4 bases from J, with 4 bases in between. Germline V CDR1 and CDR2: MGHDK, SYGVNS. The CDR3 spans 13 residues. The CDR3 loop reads CASSESSTGELFF. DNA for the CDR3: TGTGCCAGCAGTGAATCCTCCACCGGGGAGCTGTTTTTT.

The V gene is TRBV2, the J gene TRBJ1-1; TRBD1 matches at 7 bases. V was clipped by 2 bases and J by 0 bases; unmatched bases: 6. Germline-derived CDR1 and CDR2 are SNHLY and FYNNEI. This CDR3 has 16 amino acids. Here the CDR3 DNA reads TGTGCCAGCAGTGAATGGGAGGACAGGATGAACACTGAAGCTTTCTTT. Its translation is CASSEWEDRMNTEAFF.

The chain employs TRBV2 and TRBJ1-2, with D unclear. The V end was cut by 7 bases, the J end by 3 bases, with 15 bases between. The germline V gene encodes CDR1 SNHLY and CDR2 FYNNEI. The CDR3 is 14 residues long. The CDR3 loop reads CASIRVSWDYGYTF. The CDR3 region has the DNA TGTGCCAGCATTAGGGTCTCATGGGACTATGGCTACACCTTC.

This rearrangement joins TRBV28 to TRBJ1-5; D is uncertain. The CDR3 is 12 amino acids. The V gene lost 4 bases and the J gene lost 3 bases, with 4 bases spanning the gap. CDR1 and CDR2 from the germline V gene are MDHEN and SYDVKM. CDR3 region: CASSSTNQPQHF. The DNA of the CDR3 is TGTGCCAGCAGTTCCACCAATCAGCCCCAGCATTTT.